Following are 31 T cell receptor beta chains from one sample sequenced in a study of HIV-infected patients and healthy controls. MiXCR, run by TCRdb on the 5' RACE reads, gives a single entry per CDR3 protein. This table has tens of thousands of distinct CDR3 sequences, about a sixth appearing once. The sample taken for sequencing was CD4+ T cells from blood. The receptors shown here come from a human donor in good health.

This clonotype was observed a handful of times. V and J are TRBV12-3 or TRBV12-4 and TRBJ1-1; D is unresolved. V gave up 7 bases and J gave up 3 bases, with 15 bases separating them. CDR3 length equals 14 residues. Written as DNA, the CDR3 is TGTGCCAGCACCCGATCCGGGTCGGACACTGAAGCTTTCTTT. This gives the protein CASTRSGSDTEAFF.

This clonotype has a handful of counts. The V gene is TRBV3-1, the J gene TRBJ2-3, with D tentatively TRBD1 (5 bases). The CDR3 spans 15 residues. Germline V gene data show CDR1 as LGHDT and CDR2 as YNNKEL (reference sequence). Trimming took off 6 bases at V and 0 bases at J, with 13 bases between the two ends. The chain's CDR3 is CASSQSGHSTDTQYF. The CDR3 DNA reads TGTGCCAGCAGTCAAAGTGGACACAGCACAGATACGCAGTATTTT.

V and J are TRBV7-2 and TRBJ2-7; possibly TRBD1 for D (5 bases). CDR3 length: 13 residues. Germline V CDR1 and CDR2: SGHTA, FQGNSA. Trimming removed 4 bases from V and 5 bases from J, with 12 bases in between. The CDR3 loop is CASSSRPQDEQYF. As DNA, the CDR3 is TGTGCCAGCAGCTCTCGGCCACAGGACGAGCAGTACTTC.

The chain links TRBV5-1 to TRBJ2-1; no reliable D call. Trimming left V 5 bases short and J 4 bases short, with 4 bases between. This CDR3 contains 11 residues. CDR1 is SGHRS and CDR2 is YFSETQ in the germline V gene. The CDR3 DNA follows: TGCGCCAGCAGACAGTACAATGAGCAGTTCTTC. As protein: CASRQYNEQFF.

Ten or more counts support this clonotype. The rearrangement joins TRBV7-3 to TRBJ2-2; the match to TRBD1 covers 7 bases. This CDR3 has 16 residues. Germline CDR1 reads SGHTA; CDR2 reads FQGTGA. The trim removed 3 bases at V and 2 bases at J, leaving 6 bases unmatched. Here the CDR3 DNA reads TGTGCCAGCAGCTTGCGTGGGACAGTTAACACCGGGGAGCTGTTTTTT. This sequence encodes CASSLRGTVNTGELFF.

This rearrangement joins TRBV6-6 to TRBJ2-1; D not resolved. Trimming left V 5 bases short and J 10 bases short, with 12 bases between. Germline CDR1 MNHNY, CDR2 SVGAGI (reference sequence). CDR3 length: 12 residues. In nucleotides, the CDR3 is TGTGCCAGCAGTGACCCCCCTACCGAGCAGTTCTTC. Protein sequence: CASSDPPTEQFF.

This clonotype was observed a handful of times. Its ends do not fully match the called genes, so a read error is possible. The chain employs TRBV20-1 and TRBJ2-1; 9 positions agree with TRBD2. CDR1 and CDR2 from the germline V gene are DFQATT and SNEGSKA (reference sequence). The CDR3 totals 15 residues. The CDR3: CSARGAGGSYNEQFF. Written as DNA, the CDR3 is TGCAGTGCCAGAGGGGCGGGAGGGTCCTACAATGAGCAGTTCTTC.

The J gene is TRBJ2-3, the V gene TRBV4-3; no firm D call. Germline assignment: CDR1 LGHNA and CDR2 YSLEER. Between the trimmed V and J ends, which lost 2 bases and 4 bases, there was a span of 13 bases. The CDR3 sequence is 15 residues long. The CDR3 DNA is TGCGCCAGCAGCCAACGCGGAGAGGCTGCAGATACGCAGTATTTT. Protein product: CASSQRGEAADTQYF.

This clonotype came up a few times. The chain couples TRBV3-1 to TRBJ1-1, with D unclear. V lost 0 bases to trimming and J lost 4 bases, with 3 bases between them. The CDR3 sequence is 12 residues long. The germline V gene encodes CDR1 LGHDT and CDR2 YNNKEL (reference sequence). The DNA for the CDR3 is TGTGCCAGCAGCCAAGATCCCACTGAAGCTTTCTTT. Its protein is CASSQDPTEAFF.

This clonotype has only a few counts. The genes are TRBV6-6 and TRBJ1-4; D remains ambiguous. CDR3 size: 13 residues. Germline loops: CDR1 MNHNY, CDR2 SVGAGI (reference sequence). Trimming took 6 bases from V and 8 from J, leaving 13 bases between them. CDR3 sequence: CASSLRAGEKLFF. The CDR3 DNA reads as TGTGCCAGCAGCCTACGGGCGGGGGAAAAACTGTTTTTT.

There are a few counts of this clonotype. The chain links TRBV28 to TRBJ1-5; possible D gene TRBD1, 5 bases. This CDR3 region has 15 residues. Trimming pared 7 bases from V and 4 bases from J, leaving 17 bases between. Germline V lookup: CDR1 MDHEN, CDR2 SYDVKM. The CDR3 nucleotides read TGTGCCAGCAACCTTTTAGGAACAGGTAATCAGCCCCAGCATTTT. As protein: CASNLLGTGNQPQHF.

The chain links TRBV15 to TRBJ2-7; TRBD1 aligns across 7 bases. CDR3 length: 16 residues. Unmatched junction bases numbered 17, after V lost 5 bases and J lost 7 bases. Looked up from germline, CDR1 is LNHNV and CDR2 is YYDKDF (reference sequence). The chain's CDR3 is CATSEWALQDRWEQYF. As DNA, the CDR3 is TGTGCCACCAGCGAGTGGGCGTTGCAGGACAGGTGGGAGCAGTACTTC.

The chain uses TRBV7-9 and TRBJ1-3; tentatively, D is TRBD1 (6 bases). The germline gives CDR1 SEHNR, CDR2 FQNEAQ (reference sequence). The CDR3 consists of 17 residues. V shed 10 bases and J shed 4 bases, with 26 bases lying between them. The CDR3 bases are TGTGCCATGACTTCTCTACAGGCAACGCAGGGGGGAAACACCATATATTTT. Its translation is CAMTSLQATQGGNTIYF.

The chain links TRBV28 to TRBJ1-1; 7 bases are shared with TRBD1. The germline gives CDR1 MDHEN, CDR2 SYDVKM. Unmatched junction bases numbered 9, after V lost 4 bases and J lost 1 base. The CDR3 has 16 amino acids. CDR3 sequence reads: CASSSLRGPGNTEAFF. The DNA of the CDR3 is TGTGCCAGCAGTTCCTTAAGGGGGCCGGGGAACACTGAAGCTTTCTTT.

This clonotype was picked up a small number of times. The chain combines TRBV12-3 or TRBV12-4 with TRBJ2-7; 13 nucleotides line up with TRBD2. This CDR3 is built from 14 residues. Losses at the gene ends were 10 bases for V and 0 bases for J; bases not matched to a gene: 3. The chain's CDR3 is CATRTSGSSYEQYF. In DNA, the CDR3 is TGTGCCACCAGGACTAGCGGGAGCTCCTACGAGCAGTACTTC.

Only a few counts were recorded for this clonotype. This CDR3 reads CASSLKPGTDTQYF. The CDR3 nucleotides are TGCGCCAGCAGCTTGAAACCAGGGACAGATACGCAGTATTTT. The chain links TRBV5-1 to TRBJ2-3; D possibly corresponds to TRBD1 (5 bases). Germline V gene sequence: CDR1 SGHRS, CDR2 YFSETQ. V lost 1 base and J lost 3, with 9 bases in between. This CDR3 has 14 residues.

This clonotype was found a few times. CDR3 residues: CASSLFAGSSTDTQYF. The CDR3 nucleotides read TGCGCCAGCAGCTTATTTGCAGGGTCATCCACAGATACGCAGTATTTT. This chain links TRBV5-1 with TRBJ2-3, with D possibly being TRBD1 (5 bases). The CDR3 sequence is 16 residues long. Trimming took 2 bases from V and 2 from J, leaving 15 bases between them. Per the germline V gene, CDR1 is SGHRS and CDR2 is YFSETQ.

V usage is TRBV20-1 and J usage is TRBJ1-1, with 7 bases matching TRBD1. The CDR3 runs to 15 residues. V dropped 0 bases and J dropped 7; count of bases not matched to a gene: 11. CDR1 DFQATT and CDR2 SNEGSKA come from the germline V gene (reference sequence). In DNA, the CDR3 is TGCAGTGCTAGAGATTTTGGCAGGGGGAAGGTTGAAGCTTTCTTT. This translates into CSARDFGRGKVEAFF.

This sequence joins TRBV19 and TRBJ1-5; unclear D gene. V shed 0 bases and J shed 9 bases, with 15 bases lying between them. Germline values: CDR1 LNHDA, CDR2 SQIVND (reference sequence). The CDR3 totals 15 residues. As DNA, the CDR3 is TGTGCCAGTAGTATAGATCGAGTCGTCGCGGGGCCCCAGCATTTT. Translated: CASSIDRVVAGPQHF.

CDR3 sequence (DNA): TGTGCCACCAGCAGAGGTCCCCGGACGGGAGATGAAGCTTTCTTT. This sequence encodes CATSRGPRTGDEAFF. The V and J genes are TRBV15 and TRBJ1-1, with D uncertain. V dropped 1 base and J dropped 7 bases, with 16 bases sitting between them. From germline, CDR1 is LNHNV and CDR2 YYDKDF (reference sequence). This CDR3 contains 15 residues.

Notes on this clonotype: A single base separates this from a much larger clone, so it may be a read error. V gene TRBV7-9 combines with J gene TRBJ2-3; D is unclear. Germline lookup yields CDR1 SEHNR and CDR2 FQNEAQ (reference sequence). The CDR3 is made up of 14 amino acids. V dropped 1 base and J dropped 0 bases, with 5 bases sitting between them. The CDR3 DNA reads TGTGCCAGCAGCTTAGACAGAAGCACAGATACGCAGTATTTT. Translated: CASSLDRSTDTQYF.

This clonotype was recorded a few times. CDR3 DNA sequence: TGCGCCAGCAGCTTTAACAGGGGGGAGGATGGCTACACCTTC. Protein product: CASSFNRGEDGYTF. This chain connects TRBV5-1 to TRBJ1-2; the match to TRBD1 covers 8 bases. V gave up 2 bases and J gave up 6 bases; unmatched junction bases: 6. The CDR3 spans 14 residues. The V gene's germline CDR1 is SGHRS and CDR2 YFSETQ.

This clonotype turned up a few times. The rearrangement joins TRBV20-1 to TRBJ1-1; D gene uncertain. The CDR3 totals 16 residues. CDR1 is DFQATT, CDR2 SNEGSKA, per germline (reference sequence). V dropped 0 bases and J dropped 7 bases, with 21 bases sitting between them. In DNA form, the CDR3 reads TGCAGTGCTAGAGATATCAGATCTCCTCTCTTCGGTGAAGCTTTCTTT. Protein: CSARDIRSPLFGEAFF.

The chain employs TRBV12-3 or TRBV12-4 and TRBJ2-2, with 11 positions matching TRBD1. The CDR3 covers 15 residues. V lost 6 bases to trimming and J lost 7 bases; unmatched junction nucleotides: 7. CDR3 protein: CASRHRTGGGGELFF. The CDR3 coding sequence is TGTGCCAGCAGGCATAGGACAGGGGGCGGCGGGGAGCTGTTTTTT.

This chain links TRBV6-2 or TRBV6-3 with TRBJ2-1; 7 bases align to TRBD2. CDR1 is MNHEY, CDR2 SVGEGT, per germline. This CDR3 is built from 16 residues. The ends lost 0 bases at V and 3 bases at J; junction bases unmatched: 5. The CDR3 protein is CASSYSGGSFYNEQFF. The DNA for the CDR3 is TGTGCCAGCAGTTACTCGGGCGGGAGCTTCTACAATGAGCAGTTCTTC.

This clonotype was seen a few times. The rearrangement links TRBV6-5 to TRBJ2-7; 7 bases align to TRBD1. Per germline, CDR1 MNHEY and CDR2 SVGAGI. The length of the CDR3 is 13 residues. With V trimmed by 6 bases and J by 4 bases, 6 bases remained unmatched. The CDR3 region has the DNA TGTGCCAGCAGACCACAGACAGGGTACGAGCAGTACTTC. Translating it yields CASRPQTGYEQYF.

The genes are TRBV6-2 or TRBV6-3 and TRBJ2-1; D assignment may be TRBD1 or TRBD2 (5 bases each). This CDR3 comprises 16 residues. The ends were cut back, 7 bases at V and 0 bases at J, with 16 bases in the middle. CDR1 and CDR2 from the germline V gene are MNHEY and SVGEGT. The CDR3 loop reads CASIYGTVSSYNEQFF. CDR3 DNA sequence: TGTGCCAGCATCTACGGGACCGTAAGCTCCTACAATGAGCAGTTCTTC.

This clonotype was found many times. The J gene is TRBJ2-7, the V gene TRBV28; 9 bases fit TRBD1. V gave up 6 bases and J gave up 3 bases; unmatched junction bases: 0. Germline lookup yields CDR1 MDHEN and CDR2 SYDVKM. CDR3 length equals 12 residues. This CDR3 reads CASRTGGYEQYF. The CDR3 DNA sequence: TGTGCCAGCAGGACAGGGGGCTACGAGCAGTACTTC.

This clonotype has only a few counts. This chain connects TRBV19 to TRBJ1-1, with D possibly TRBD1 on 5 matching bases. Germline CDR1 is LNHDA and CDR2 is SQIVND (reference sequence). CDR3 length: 14 amino acids. V lost 4 bases, J lost 6 bases, and 15 bases lay in between. The CDR3 sequence: CASSTPGTFAEAFF. The DNA for the CDR3 is TGTGCCAGTAGTACCCCCGGGACCTTCGCTGAAGCTTTCTTT.

This clonotype appeared a few times. The rearrangement uses TRBV7-9 and TRBJ2-3; weak D call: TRBD2 (6 bases). CDR1 is SEHNR and CDR2 is FQNEAQ in the germline V gene (reference sequence). Trimming took 5 bases from V and 6 from J, leaving 21 bases between them. The CDR3 is made up of 16 amino acids. In DNA, the CDR3 is TGTGCCAGCAGCAAAGAGGGGACTTTAAGTACGGATACGCAGTATTTT. Translation: CASSKEGTLSTDTQYF. Drawing the rest from reference TRBV7-9 and TRBJ2-3, the complete variable domain is DTGVSQNPRHKITKRGQNVTFRCDPISEHNRLYWYRQTLGQGPEFLTYFQNEAQLEKSRLLSDRFSAERPKGSFSTLEIQRTEQGDSAMYLCASSKEGTLSTDTQYFGPGTRLTVL.

The chain combines TRBV29-1 with TRBJ1-1; 9 nucleotides line up with TRBD1. The CDR3 consists of 14 residues. The V segment lost 4 bases and the J segment 5 bases; nucleotides outside the gene matches: 8. In germline, CDR1 is SQVTM, CDR2 ANQGSEA. The CDR3 sequence is CSVGGDRARTEAFF. Written as DNA, the CDR3 is TGCAGCGTTGGGGGGGACAGGGCGAGAACTGAAGCTTTCTTT.